The source of this T cell receptor (beta chain) is a study of CD8 T cells in ankylosing spondylitis. A quantitative 5'-RACE method, one with molecular barcodes, was used to make TCR beta libraries. TCRdb passed the 5' RACE reads through MiXCR, listing each CDR3 protein once. The sample lists approximately 340,000 distinct CDR3 sequences; over 12% were seen once. Study-level points and caveats: The authors reported significant enrichment of disease-linked clones in matched ankylosing spondylitis synovial fluid. As for the disease-linked clones, they showed a CD8+ phenotype and occurred at relatively low frequencies in peripheral blood. Seemingly distinctive of ankylosing spondylitis blood was a TCR beta motif formed by eight highly homologous variants.

To note about this clonotype: What it recognizes is unknown.

This receptor was taken from a male donor with ankylosing spondylitis or in good health (not recorded which). The material sequenced was blood, either unsorted or a sorted T cell fraction (not recorded which).

CDR3 DNA sequence: TGTGCCATCAAGGTGGGGCAGGGGTATGGCTACACCTTC. The encoded protein is CAIKVGQGYGYTF. The chain employs TRBV10-3 and TRBJ1-2; D may be TRBD1 (6 bases). This CDR3 spans 13 amino acids. The germline CDR1 and CDR2 sequences are ENHRY and SYGVKD. The V end was cut by 7 bases, the J end by 5 bases, with 14 bases between.